The 15 T cell receptor beta chains given below trace back to one sample, sequenced in a study of shared clonotypes between healthy human individuals (dated by TCRdb to about 2020). Libraries came from the immunoSEQ multiplex PCR assay. This immuneACCESS table, as held by TCRdb, lists in-frame sequences with V and J called but not all clones. Of the missing ones, under half trace to an unresolved V gene in checked studies; the others have no known cause. The sample table lists about 680,000 clones, around 73% of them with a count of one. The ten largest make up around 1.7% of the sample. Sample: memory CD4+ T cells sorted from blood. The sample's cell subset or site label, decoded: CD45RA-negative fraction. The receptor set was obtained from a woman aged 25 to 45 in good health.

This rearrangement joins TRBV19 to TRBJ1-5; D might be TRBD1 (5 bases). Germline lookup yields CDR1 LNHDA and CDR2 SQIVND (reference sequence). The CDR3 is 14 residues long. V gave up 3 bases and J gave up 5 bases, with 11 bases separating them. CDR3 sequence reads: CASSMGGFDQPQHF. The CDR3 DNA reads TGTGCCAGTAGTATGGGGGGTTTCGATCAGCCCCAGCATTTT.

DNA of the CDR3: TGTGCGTGTCAACAGGACAGGGGAAGCGGCTACACCTTC. Its protein product is CACQQDRGSGYTF. The chain is built from TRBV28 and TRBJ1-2, with TRBD1 identical over 9 bases. The CDR3 length is 13 residues. The V gene's germline CDR1 is MDHEN and CDR2 SYDVKM.

This clone appeared a single time. The genes are TRBV11-2 and TRBJ1-1; D perhaps matches TRBD1 (6 bases). The V and J ends lost 3 bases and 11 bases respectively, with 10 bases between them. Germline V gene lookup returns CDR1 SGHAT and CDR2 FQNNGV. The CDR3 contains 11 residues. The DNA for the CDR3 is TGTGCCAGCAGCTTGGGCAGGGGCGCTTTCTTT. Amino acids: CASSLGRGAFF. Full variable domain (outside the CDR3, taken from reference TRBV11-2 and TRBJ1-1): EAGVAQSPRYKIIEKRQSVAFWCNPISGHATLYWYQQILGQGPKLLIQFQNNGVVDDSQLPKDRFSAERLKGVDSTLKIQPAKLEDSAVYLCASSLGRGAFFGQGTRLTVV.

J is TRBJ1-4 and V is TRBV27, with TRBD1 matching 7 bases. Germline trimming cut 5 bases from V and 10 bases from J; bases unmatched to any gene: 7. CDR3 length equals 13 residues. CDR1 and CDR2 (germline): MNHEY, SMNVEV (reference sequence). CDR3 DNA: TGTGCCAGCAGTCCGACAGGGTTACGAAAACTGTTTTTT. Translation: CASSPTGLRKLFF.

The chain employs TRBV18 and TRBJ2-5; TRBD2 matches 9 bases. The CDR3 consists of 16 residues. CDR1 is KGHSH, CDR2 LQKENI, per germline. J gave up 4 bases and V 5 bases, and 11 bases lay outside the gene matches. CDR3 bases: TGTGCCAGCTCAACATCGCTTAGCGGGAGAGGAGAGACCCAGTACTTC. Its translation is CASSTSLSGRGETQYF.

The chain employs TRBV6-5 and TRBJ1-4; 7 bases agree with TRBD1. Germline V lookup: CDR1 MNHEY, CDR2 SVGAGI. The V segment lost 2 bases and the J segment 5 bases; nucleotides outside the gene matches: 5. This CDR3 comprises 15 residues. CDR3 sequence (DNA): TGTGCCAGCAGTTACCGGGGACAGTCGAATGAAAAACTGTTTTTT. This sequence encodes CASSYRGQSNEKLFF.

The chain is built from TRBV6-1 and TRBJ1-2; D not resolved. The germline V and J ends were trimmed by 2 bases and 8 bases, with 27 bases remaining between them. Germline values: CDR1 MNHNS, CDR2 SASEGT. This CDR3 contains 18 residues. The CDR3 bases are TGTGCCAGCAGTGAAAGGTTCGTTTTAGCCGGGTCGGTAAAAGGCTACACCTTC. Residues: CASSERFVLAGSVKGYTF.

The chain carries TRBV7-2 and TRBJ2-5, with 7 bases lining up with TRBD2. This CDR3 region has 16 residues. V lost 2 bases, J lost 5 bases, and 11 bases stayed unmatched. In germline, CDR1 is SGHTA, CDR2 FQGNSA. As DNA, the CDR3 is TGTGCCAGCAGCTTAATGACGGGAGGAGTGAAGGAGACCCAGTACTTC. Residues: CASSLMTGGVKETQYF.

Comment on this clone: The sample has other DNA sequences that encode this CDR3 too. This chain uses TRBV27 with TRBJ2-1; 8 bases are a match to TRBD1. CDR3 size: 14 residues. The ends lost 7 bases at V and 7 bases at J; junction bases unmatched: 9. The germline V gene encodes CDR1 MNHEY and CDR2 SMNVEV (reference sequence). CDR3 in amino acids: CASKKQGALNEQFF. The CDR3 region has the DNA TGTGCCAGCAAGAAGCAGGGGGCATTGAATGAGCAGTTCTTC.

This chain links TRBV28 with TRBJ2-3; D call uncertain. Germline loops: CDR1 MDHEN, CDR2 SYDVKM. The CDR3 loop spans 13 amino acids. Trimming removed 3 bases from V and 5 bases from J, with 9 bases in between. Here the CDR3 DNA reads TGTGCCAGCAGTTTCCCCAATGAAGATACGCAGTATTTT. It is translated as CASSFPNEDTQYF.

This sequence joins TRBV2 and TRBJ1-5; TRBD1 is a possible D gene (5 bases). CDR1 and CDR2 (germline): SNHLY, FYNNEI. With 7 bases removed from V and 7 bases from J, the gap between germline ends came to 11 bases. The CDR3 totals 12 residues. The DNA for the CDR3 is TGTGCCAGCACGGGGCTCGGACAGCCCCAGCATTTT. Its translation: CASTGLGQPQHF. The full variable domain, with the rest looked up from reference TRBV2 and TRBJ1-5, is EPEVTQTPSHQVTQMGQEVILRCVPISNHLYFYWYRQILGQKVEFLVSFYNNEISEKSEIFDDQFSVERPDGSNFTLKIRSTKLEDSAMYFCASTGLGQPQHFGDGTRLSIL.

The gene calls are TRBV18 and TRBJ2-7; the match to TRBD2 covers 9 bases. Germline CDR1 KGHSH, CDR2 LQKENI. Trimming at V came to 3 bases and at J to 4 bases, leaving 4 bases not matched to a gene. The CDR3 has 14 residues. The CDR3 spells CASSPGTSNYEQYF. DNA of the CDR3: TGTGCCAGCTCACCCGGGACTAGCAATTACGAGCAGTACTTC. The full variable domain, rest sourced from reference TRBV18 and TRBJ2-7, is NAGVMQNPRHLVRRRGQEARLRCSPMKGHSHVYWYRQLPEEGLKFMVYLQKENIIDESGMPKERFSAEFPKEGPSILRIQQVVRGDSAAYFCASSPGTSNYEQYFGPGTRLTVT.

This clone was seen a handful of times. The chain links TRBV29-1 to TRBJ1-4; no definite D call. CDR3 length: 14 residues. V shed 4 bases and J shed 5 bases, with 14 bases lying between them. The V gene's germline CDR1 is SQVTM and CDR2 ANQGSEA. The DNA of the CDR3 is TGCAGCGTTGGCGTCGGCCGCAACAATGAAAAACTGTTTTTT. The encoded protein is CSVGVGRNNEKLFF.

The V call is TRBV7-9, the J call TRBJ2-1, with D unclear. Germline CDR1 is SEHNR and CDR2 is FQNEAQ (reference sequence). Trimming removed 0 bases from V and 5 bases from J, with 11 bases in between. The CDR3 length is 15 residues. CDR3 DNA sequence: TGTGCCAGCAGCTTAGCTTCCCTTAGCAACAATGAGCAGTTCTTC. Translation gives CASSLASLSNNEQFF.

The chain is built from TRBV28 and TRBJ1-2; D is ambiguous. The CDR3 runs 11 residues. Germline values: CDR1 MDHEN, CDR2 SYDVKM. V gave up 6 bases and J gave up 4 bases, with 6 bases separating them. The CDR3 sequence: CASSHRYGYTF. CDR3 coding DNA: TGTGCCAGCAGCCACCGCTATGGCTACACCTTC.